This T cell receptor beta chain stems from a study of blood T cell repertoires in COVID-19. Using immunoSEQ multiplex PCR, the repertoire was profiled, and TCRdb retains in-frame clones only, with some absent. The table shows some 400,000 clones, with 87% occurring only once. Germline trimming cut 3 bases from V and 6 bases from J; bases unmatched to any gene: 4. Germline CDR1 reads PRHDT; CDR2 reads FYEKMQ (reference sequence). This CDR3 spans 15 amino acids. The origin of this receptor is a woman between 25 and 40 years old with COVID-19, enrolled during active disease. The V call is TRBV13, the J call TRBJ2-1; TRBD2 aligns across 11 bases. Sequencing input: peripheral blood. The CDR3 sequence is CASSFGTSGSNEQFF. The CDR3, as DNA: TGTGCCAGCAGCTTCGGGACTAGCGGTTCCAATGAGCAGTTCTTC.